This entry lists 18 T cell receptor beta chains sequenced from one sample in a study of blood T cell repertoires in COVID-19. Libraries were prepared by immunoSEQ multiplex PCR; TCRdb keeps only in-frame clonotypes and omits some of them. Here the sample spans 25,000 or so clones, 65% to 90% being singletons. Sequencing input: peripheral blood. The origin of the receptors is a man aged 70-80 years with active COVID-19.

The CDR3 nucleotides read TGTGCCAGCAGTACACTAGCGGGGGGATCCCTGGAGCAGTACTTC. It is translated as CASSTLAGGSLEQYF. The chain combines TRBV6-5 with TRBJ2-7; 12 positions match TRBD2. The CDR3 covers 15 residues. V was pared by 5 bases and J by 7 bases, with 9 bases of the junction left unmatched. Germline V CDR1 and CDR2: MNHEY, SVGAGI.

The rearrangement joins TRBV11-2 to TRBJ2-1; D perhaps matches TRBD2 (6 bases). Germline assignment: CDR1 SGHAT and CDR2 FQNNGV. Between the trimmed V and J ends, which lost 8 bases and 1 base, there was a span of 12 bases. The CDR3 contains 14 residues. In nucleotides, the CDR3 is TGTGCCAGCGGCGCGGGGACTTCCTACAATGAGCAGTTCTTC. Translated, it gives CASGAGTSYNEQFF.

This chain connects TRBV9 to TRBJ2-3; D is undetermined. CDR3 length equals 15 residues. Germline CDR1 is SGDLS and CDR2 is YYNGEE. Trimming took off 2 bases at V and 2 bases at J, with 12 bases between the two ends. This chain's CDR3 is CASSVGHVSTDTQYF. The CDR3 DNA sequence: TGTGCCAGCAGCGTGGGCCACGTTTCCACAGATACGCAGTATTTT. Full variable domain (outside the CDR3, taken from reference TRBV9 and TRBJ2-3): DSGVTQTPKHLITATGQRVTLRCSPRSGDLSVYWYQQSLDQGLQFLIQYYNGEERAKGNILERFSAQQFPDLHSELNLSSLELGDSALYFCASSVGHVSTDTQYFGPGTRLTVL.

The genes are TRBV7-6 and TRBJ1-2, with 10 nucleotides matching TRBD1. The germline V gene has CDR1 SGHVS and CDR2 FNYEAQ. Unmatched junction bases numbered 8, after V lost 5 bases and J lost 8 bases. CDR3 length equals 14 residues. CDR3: CASSPPGQGRGYTF. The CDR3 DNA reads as TGTGCCAGCAGCCCGCCGGGACAGGGGCGCGGCTACACCTTC.

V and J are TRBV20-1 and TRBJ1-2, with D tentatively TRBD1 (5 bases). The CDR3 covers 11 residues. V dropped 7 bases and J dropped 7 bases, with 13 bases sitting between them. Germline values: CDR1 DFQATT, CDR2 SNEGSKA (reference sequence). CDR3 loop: CSGVGVGGYTF. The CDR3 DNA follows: TGCAGTGGGGTAGGGGTGGGTGGCTACACCTTC.

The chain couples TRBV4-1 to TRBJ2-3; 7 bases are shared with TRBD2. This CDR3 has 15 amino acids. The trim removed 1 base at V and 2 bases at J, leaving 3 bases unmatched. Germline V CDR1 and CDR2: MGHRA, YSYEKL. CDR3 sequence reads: CASSQVAGDTDTQYF. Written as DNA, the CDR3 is TGCGCCAGCAGCCAAGTGGCGGGGGACACAGATACGCAGTATTTT.

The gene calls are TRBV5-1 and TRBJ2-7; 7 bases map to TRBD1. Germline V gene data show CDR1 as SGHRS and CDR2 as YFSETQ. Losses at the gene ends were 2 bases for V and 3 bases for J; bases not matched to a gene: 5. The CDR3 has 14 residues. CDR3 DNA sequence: TGCGCCAGCAGCTTTAGGGACAGAGACTACGAGCAGTACTTC. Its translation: CASSFRDRDYEQYF.

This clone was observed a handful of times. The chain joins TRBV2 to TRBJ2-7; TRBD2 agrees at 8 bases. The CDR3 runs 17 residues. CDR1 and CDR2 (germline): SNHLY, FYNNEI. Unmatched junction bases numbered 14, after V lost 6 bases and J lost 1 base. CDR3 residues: CASSESSPGTSSYEQYF. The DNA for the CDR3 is TGTGCCAGCAGCGAAAGTAGCCCGGGGACTAGTTCCTACGAGCAGTACTTC.

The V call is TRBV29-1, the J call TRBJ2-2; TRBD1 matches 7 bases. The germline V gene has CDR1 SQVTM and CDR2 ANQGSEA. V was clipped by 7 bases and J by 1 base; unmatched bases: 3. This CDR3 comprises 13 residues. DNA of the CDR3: TGCAGCGCTCGGACAGGGAACACCGGGGAGCTGTTTTTT. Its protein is CSARTGNTGELFF.

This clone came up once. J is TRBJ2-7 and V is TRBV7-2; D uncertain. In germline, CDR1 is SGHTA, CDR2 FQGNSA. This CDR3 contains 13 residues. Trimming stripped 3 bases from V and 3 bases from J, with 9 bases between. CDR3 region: CASSLYTNYEQYF. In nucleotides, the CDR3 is TGTGCCAGCAGCTTGTACACGAACTACGAGCAGTACTTC.

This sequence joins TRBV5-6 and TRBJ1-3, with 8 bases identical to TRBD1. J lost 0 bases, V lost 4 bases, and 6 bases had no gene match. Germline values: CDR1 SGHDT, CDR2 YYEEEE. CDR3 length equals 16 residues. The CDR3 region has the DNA TGTGCCAGCAGCCTGAGACAGGGGCGCTCTGGAAACACCATATATTTT. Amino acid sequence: CASSLRQGRSGNTIYF.

CDR3 sequence (DNA): TGTGCCAGTAAACCGTGGGCGAGTTCCTACGAGCAGTACTTC. Translated: CASKPWASSYEQYF. This chain joins TRBV19 and TRBJ2-7, with D unresolved. This CDR3 has 14 residues. Between the trimmed V and J ends, which lost 7 bases and 1 base, there was a span of 14 bases. Germline CDR1 LNHDA, CDR2 SQIVND (reference sequence).

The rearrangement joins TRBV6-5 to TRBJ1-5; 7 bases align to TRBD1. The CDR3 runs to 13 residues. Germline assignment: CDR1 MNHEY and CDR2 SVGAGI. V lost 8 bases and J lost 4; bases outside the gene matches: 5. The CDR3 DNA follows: TGTGCCAGCGACCGGGACAGTAATCAGCCCCAGCATTTT. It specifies CASDRDSNQPQHF.

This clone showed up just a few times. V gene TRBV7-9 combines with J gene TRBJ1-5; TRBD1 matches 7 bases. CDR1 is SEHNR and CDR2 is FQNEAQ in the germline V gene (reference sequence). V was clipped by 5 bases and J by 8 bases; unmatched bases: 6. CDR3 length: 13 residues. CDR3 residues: CASSPQGGKPQHF. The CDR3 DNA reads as TGTGCCAGCAGCCCTCAGGGGGGCAAGCCCCAGCATTTT.

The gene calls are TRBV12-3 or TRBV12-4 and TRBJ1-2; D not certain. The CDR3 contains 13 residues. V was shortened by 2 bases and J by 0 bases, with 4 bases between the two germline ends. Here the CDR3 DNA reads TGTGCCAGCAGTTTAAGCCCTAACTATGGCTACACCTTC. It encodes CASSLSPNYGYTF.

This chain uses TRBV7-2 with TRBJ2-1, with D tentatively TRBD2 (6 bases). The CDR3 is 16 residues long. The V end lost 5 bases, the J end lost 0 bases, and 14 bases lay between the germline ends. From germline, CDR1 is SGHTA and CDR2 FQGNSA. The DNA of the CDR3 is TGTGCCAGCAGCCGGCGGGGCGGGAACTCCTACAATGAGCAGTTCTTC. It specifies CASSRRGGNSYNEQFF.

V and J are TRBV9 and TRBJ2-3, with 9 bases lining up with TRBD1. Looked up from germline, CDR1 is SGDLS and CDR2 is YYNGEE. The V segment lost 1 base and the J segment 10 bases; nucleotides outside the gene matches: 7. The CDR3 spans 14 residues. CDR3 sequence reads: CASSVQSGQGPQYF. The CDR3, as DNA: TGTGCCAGCAGCGTACAATCGGGACAGGGCCCGCAGTATTTT.

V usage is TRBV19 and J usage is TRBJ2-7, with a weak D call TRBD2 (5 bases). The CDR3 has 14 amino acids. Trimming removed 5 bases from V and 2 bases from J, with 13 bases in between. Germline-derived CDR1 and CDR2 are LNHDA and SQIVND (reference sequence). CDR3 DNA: TGTGCCAGTAGTCGGACTGGAACGACCTACGAGCAGTACTTC. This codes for CASSRTGTTYEQYF.